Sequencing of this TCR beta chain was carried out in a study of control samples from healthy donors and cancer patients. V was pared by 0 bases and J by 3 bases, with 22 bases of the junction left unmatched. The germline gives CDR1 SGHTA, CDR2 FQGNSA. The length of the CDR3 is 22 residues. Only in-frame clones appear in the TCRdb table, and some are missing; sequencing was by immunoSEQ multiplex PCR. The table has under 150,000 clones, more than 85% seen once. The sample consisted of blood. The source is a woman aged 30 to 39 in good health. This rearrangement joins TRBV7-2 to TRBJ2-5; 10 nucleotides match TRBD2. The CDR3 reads CASSLARRREYEREGTEETQYF. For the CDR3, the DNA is TGTGCCAGCAGCTTAGCGAGGCGTAGGGAGTATGAGCGGGAGGGAACGGAAGAGACCCAGTACTTC.